What follows are 32 T cell receptor beta chains derived from one specimen sequenced in a study of post-analysis software for immune sequencing data. General observations from the study: Five or six TRBV segments were more frequent in patients than controls; TRBV5-6, TRBV5-1 and TRBV20-1 belonged to this group.

Unique molecular identifiers were carried by the TCR beta cDNA libraries. A single record per CDR3 protein comes from TCRdb applying MiXCR to the PCR reads. This sample has roughly 580,000 distinct CDR3 sequences, with 44% found just once. These receptors' antigens are unknown. The sample comprised blood. Every receptor here comes from a girl aged 5-17 years with multiple sclerosis.

V is TRBV5-1 and J is TRBJ2-6; either TRBD1 or TRBD2 may supply D (5 bases each). Germline-derived CDR1 and CDR2 are SGHRS and YFSETQ. V was clipped by 4 bases and J by 0 bases, with 14 bases between them. The CDR3 runs 17 residues. The CDR3 bases are TGCGCCAGCAGCCTGGGACGGGCCCTCTCTGGGGCCAACGTCCTGACTTTC. Amino acid sequence: CASSLGRALSGANVLTF.

The chain recombines TRBV11-2 with TRBJ2-4; no firm D call. Germline V lookup: CDR1 SGHAT, CDR2 FQNNGV. The CDR3 extends over 12 amino acids. The V end lost 0 bases, the J end lost 13 bases, and 10 bases lay between the germline ends. The CDR3 nucleotides are TGTGCCAGCAGCTTAGATGTAGGAGCCCAGTACTTC. It is translated as CASSLDVGAQYF.

The chain couples TRBV5-1 to TRBJ2-1; TRBD2 agrees at 14 bases. Germline lookup yields CDR1 SGHRS and CDR2 YFSETQ. The trim removed 3 bases at V and 2 bases at J, leaving 4 bases unmatched. This CDR3 is 17 amino acids long. CDR3 nucleotide sequence: TGCGCCAGCAGCTCGGGACTAGCGGGGGCCCCCTACAATGAGCAGTTCTTC. This gives the protein CASSSGLAGAPYNEQFF.

This clonotype was seen a few times. The junction does not match germline at one end; this may be a read error. CDR3 DNA sequence: TGTGCCAGCACCTTAGGGGACAGGGACACTGAAGCTTTCTTT. This encodes CASTLGDRDTEAFF. The V and J genes are TRBV7-9 and TRBJ1-1, with TRBD1 matching over 9 bases. The CDR3 length is 14 residues. Germline CDR1 reads SEHNR; CDR2 reads FQNEAQ (reference sequence).

The table lists this clonotype with a few counts. This chain connects TRBV28 to TRBJ2-7; 14 bases match TRBD2. Germline V gene data show CDR1 as MDHEN and CDR2 as SYDVKM. Unmatched junction bases numbered 7, after V lost 3 bases and J lost 0 bases. The CDR3 sequence is 18 residues long. CDR3 amino acids: CASSFGLAGGLNSYEQYF. In nucleotides, the CDR3 is TGTGCCAGCAGTTTTGGACTAGCGGGAGGACTGAACTCCTACGAGCAGTACTTC. Variable domain in full (rest from reference TRBV28 and TRBJ2-7): DVKVTQSSRYLVKRTGEKVFLECVQDMDHENMFWYRQDPGLGLRLIYFSYDVKMKEKGDIPEGYSVSREKKERFSLILESASTNQTSMYLCASSFGLAGGLNSYEQYFGPGTRLTVT.

CDR3 sequence (DNA): TGCAGTGTTGACTTCGGACAGGGTGGAGAGACCCAGTACTTC. It is translated as CSVDFGQGGETQYF. The J gene is TRBJ2-5, the V gene TRBV20-1, with 8 bases that match TRBD1. This CDR3 has 14 amino acids. V lost 7 bases to trimming and J lost 4 bases; unmatched junction nucleotides: 11. Germline V lookup: CDR1 DFQATT, CDR2 SNEGSKA (reference sequence).

This clonotype came up a few times. CDR3 protein: CASSLALGASYGYTF. As DNA, the CDR3 is TGCGCCAGCAGCTTGGCCCTAGGTGCCTCCTATGGCTACACCTTC. The genes are TRBV5-1 and TRBJ1-2, with D uncertain. V lost 0 bases and J lost 4, with 13 bases in between. Germline lookup yields CDR1 SGHRS and CDR2 YFSETQ. The CDR3 is made up of 15 amino acids.

The V gene is TRBV29-1, the J gene TRBJ1-1; the D gene is possibly TRBD1 (5 bases). With 6 bases removed from V and 8 bases from J, the gap between germline ends came to 10 bases. Germline assignment: CDR1 SQVTM and CDR2 ANQGSEA. CDR3 length equals 10 residues. The CDR3 reads CSVLGGEAFF. For the CDR3, the DNA is TGCAGCGTGCTGGGGGGGGAAGCTTTCTTT.

V is TRBV11-2 and J is TRBJ2-1; D is ambiguous. CDR3 length equals 11 residues. The V end was cut by 5 bases, the J end by 11 bases, with 10 bases between. Per germline, CDR1 SGHAT and CDR2 FQNNGV. The CDR3 sequence: CASSTWTKQFF. The CDR3 DNA sequence: TGTGCCAGCAGCACCTGGACCAAGCAGTTCTTC.

This clonotype was detected only a few times. The chain recombines TRBV10-3 with TRBJ2-1; D not certain. This CDR3 region has 12 residues. Per germline, CDR1 ENHRY and CDR2 SYGVKD. V was trimmed by 11 bases and J by 0 bases, leaving 8 bases between them. The CDR3 here is CASTGSYNEQFF. CDR3 DNA sequence: TGTGCCTCTACTGGCTCCTACAATGAGCAGTTCTTC.

The chain links TRBV5-1 to TRBJ2-3; TRBD1 agrees at 7 bases. This CDR3 is 15 amino acids long. Germline assignment: CDR1 SGHRS and CDR2 YFSETQ. V was clipped by 2 bases and J by 5 bases; unmatched bases: 8. CDR3 nucleotide sequence: TGCGCCAGCAGCTTAGCTCAGGGGGTTGGAGATACGCAGTATTTT. Protein: CASSLAQGVGDTQYF. Full variable domain (outside the CDR3, taken from reference TRBV5-1 and TRBJ2-3): KAGVTQTPRYLIKTRGQQVTLSCSPISGHRSVSWYQQTPGQGLQFLFEYFSETQRNKGNFPGRFSGRQFSNSRSEMNVSTLELGDSALYLCASSLAQGVGDTQYFGPGTRLTVL.

The V and J genes are TRBV30 and TRBJ1-6; possibly TRBD1 for D (6 bases). The V and J ends lost 4 bases and 5 bases respectively, with 12 bases between them. The CDR3 is 14 amino acids. The germline gives CDR1 GTSNPN, CDR2 SVGIG (reference sequence). The CDR3 sequence: CAWTRDINNSPLHF. In DNA, the CDR3 is TGTGCCTGGACCAGGGACATTAATAATTCACCCCTCCACTTT. The complete variable domain, with remaining parts taken from reference TRBV30 and TRBJ1-6, reads SQTIHQWPATLVQPVGSPLSLECTVEGTSNPNLYWYRQAAGRGLQLLFYSVGIGQISSEVPQNLSASRPQDRQFILSSKKLLLSDSGFYLCAWTRDINNSPLHFGNGTRLTVT.

The gene calls are TRBV6-5 and TRBJ2-3, with 7 bases lining up with TRBD2. Germline trimming cut 6 bases from V and 5 bases from J; bases unmatched to any gene: 5. The germline V gene has CDR1 MNHEY and CDR2 SVGAGI. CDR3 length: 13 amino acids. The CDR3 DNA follows: TGTGCCAGCAGCGGACTAGGAGAAGATACGCAGTATTTT. Its translation is CASSGLGEDTQYF.

This clonotype was seen a few times. V is TRBV4-1 and J is TRBJ2-1; 9 bases fit TRBD1. The ends lost 5 bases at V and 10 bases at J; junction bases unmatched: 15. This CDR3 region has 16 residues. Germline assignment: CDR1 MGHRA and CDR2 YSYEKL. CDR3 in amino acids: CASSSSETGGVLEQFF. CDR3 bases: TGCGCCAGCAGCTCTTCGGAGACAGGGGGGGTATTGGAGCAGTTCTTC.

CDR3 in amino acids: CASSFGTGNYNEQFF. The CDR3 nucleotides read TGTGCCAGCAGTTTTGGGACTGGAAACTACAATGAGCAGTTCTTC. This chain links TRBV6-5 with TRBJ2-1; D may be TRBD2 (6 bases). The ends were cut back, 4 bases at V and 3 bases at J, with 13 bases in the middle. In germline, CDR1 is MNHEY, CDR2 SVGAGI. This CDR3 is built from 15 residues.

This clonotype was detected only a few times. The chain employs TRBV29-1 and TRBJ2-3; either TRBD1 or TRBD2 may supply D (6 bases each). This CDR3 has 14 residues. CDR1 SQVTM and CDR2 ANQGSEA come from the germline V gene. With 7 bases removed from V and 1 base from J, the gap between germline ends came to 15 bases. The CDR3 DNA is TGCAGCGCTAGCGACAGGAGGGGCACAGATACGCAGTATTTT. As protein: CSASDRRGTDTQYF.

The chain links TRBV27 to TRBJ1-2; the D gene is possibly TRBD1 (5 bases). The germline CDR1 and CDR2 sequences are MNHEY and SMNVEV (reference sequence). The CDR3 spans 16 residues. V lost 4 bases and J 1 base, leaving 16 bases between the germline ends. The CDR3 nucleotides read TGTGCCAGCAGTTCTCCTAAGGGGAGGAGTAACTATGGCTACACCTTC. This encodes CASSSPKGRSNYGYTF.

V usage is TRBV27 and J usage is TRBJ1-2; no firm D call. Germline values: CDR1 MNHEY, CDR2 SMNVEV (reference sequence). The CDR3 runs 11 residues. Trimming cost V 6 bases and J 4 bases, with 6 bases left between them. Written as DNA, the CDR3 is TGTGCCAGCAGGGCCACCTATGGCTACACCTTC. This codes for CASRATYGYTF.

This chain uses TRBV7-3 with TRBJ2-1; D gene unclear. V was cut by 1 base and J by 6 bases, with 7 bases left in between. Germline CDR1 and CDR2: SGHTA and FQGTGA. The CDR3 is 13 residues long. CDR3 amino acids: CASSLNPPNEQFF. CDR3 nucleotide sequence: TGTGCCAGCAGCTTAAACCCTCCCAATGAGCAGTTCTTC.

The CDR3, as DNA: TGTGCCAGCGTACCCCAGGGGCGCCTGGGAAACACTGAAGCTTTCTTT. Translating gives CASVPQGRLGNTEAFF. V and J are TRBV2 and TRBJ1-1; D may be TRBD1 (6 bases). This CDR3 has 16 amino acids. V was clipped by 8 bases and J by 2 bases, with 21 bases between them. Germline CDR1 SNHLY, CDR2 FYNNEI.

The V and J genes are TRBV4-1 and TRBJ1-5; 8 positions agree with TRBD1. The V segment lost 4 bases and the J segment 2 bases; nucleotides outside the gene matches: 10. Germline lookup yields CDR1 MGHRA and CDR2 YSYEKL. The CDR3 totals 17 residues. The CDR3 nucleotides are TGCGCCAGCAGCCTCATCCACAGGGGGGTTGGCAATCAGCCCCAGCATTTT. Amino acids: CASSLIHRGVGNQPQHF.

This clonotype was seen only a few times. J is TRBJ1-4 and V is TRBV7-8; D is uncertain. The length of the CDR3 is 15 residues. The V end lost 1 base, the J end lost 5 bases, and 11 bases lay between the germline ends. Per germline, CDR1 SGHVS and CDR2 FQNEAQ. This CDR3 is CASSLDGSSNEKLFF. Written as DNA, the CDR3 is TGTGCCAGCAGCTTAGACGGGAGCTCGAATGAAAAACTGTTTTTT.

CDR3 amino acids: CASSLAGQENTEAFF. CDR3 nucleotides: TGTGCCAGCAGTTTGGCGGGACAGGAGAACACTGAAGCTTTCTTT. The gene calls are TRBV28 and TRBJ1-1; 8 bases map to TRBD1. Germline CDR1 is MDHEN and CDR2 is SYDVKM. The CDR3 totals 15 residues. J lost 1 base, V lost 3 bases, and 4 bases had no gene match.

This clonotype showed up just a few times. The chain couples TRBV5-7 to TRBJ2-4; no definite D call. TRBV5-7 is an open reading frame whose function is uncertain. This CDR3 contains 16 residues. V was clipped by 4 bases and J by 0 bases, with 14 bases between them. The CDR3 coding sequence is TGTGCCAGCAGCCCGGGTCCCAAACTAGCCAAAAACATTCAGTACTTC. Protein: CASSPGPKLAKNIQYF.

In its sample, this clonotype was seen a few times. The chain carries TRBV5-1 and TRBJ1-6; 8 bases agree with TRBD1. V was clipped by 2 bases and J by 8 bases; unmatched bases: 6. Germline CDR1 and CDR2: SGHRS and YFSETQ. The CDR3 has 15 amino acids. The CDR3 is CASSFGQGGDSPLHF. DNA of the CDR3: TGCGCCAGCAGCTTCGGACAGGGTGGTGATTCACCCCTCCACTTT.

Remarks on this clonotype: This may come from a read error, since a much larger clone is one base off. The chain employs TRBV7-3 and TRBJ2-1; 8 bases are a match to TRBD2. With V trimmed by 5 bases and J by 0 bases, 3 bases remained unmatched. This CDR3 comprises 15 residues. Germline V CDR1 and CDR2: SGHTA, FQGTGA. The DNA of the CDR3 is TGTGCCAGCAGCGCCGGGACTAGCTCCTACAATGAGCAGTTCTTC. The encoded protein is CASSAGTSSYNEQFF.

This clonotype was counted a few times. The junction departs from germline at one end; a sequencing error may be responsible. The V gene is TRBV10-3, the J gene TRBJ1-1; D gene unclear. This CDR3 is 12 amino acids long. Germline lookup yields CDR1 ENHRY and CDR2 SYGVKD. CDR3 protein: CAIGDNRSEAFF. In DNA, the CDR3 is TGTGCCATCGGTGATAATAGGTCTGAAGCTTTCTTT.

The rearrangement uses TRBV10-3 and TRBJ1-5; 7 bases are a match to TRBD1. CDR1 is ENHRY and CDR2 is SYGVKD in the germline V gene. The ends lost 6 bases at V and 7 bases at J; junction bases unmatched: 6. The CDR3 extends over 13 amino acids. CDR3: CAISLDREQPQHF. Written as DNA, the CDR3 is TGTGCCATCAGCCTAGACAGGGAACAGCCCCAGCATTTT.

The chain is built from TRBV5-1 and TRBJ1-2, with D perhaps matching TRBD1 (5 bases). Trimming cost V 4 bases and J 8 bases, with 15 bases left between them. Looked up from germline, CDR1 is SGHRS and CDR2 is YFSETQ. This CDR3 is built from 13 residues. CDR3 protein: CASSPDGGSGYTF. CDR3 coding DNA: TGCGCCAGCAGCCCGGATGGGGGGAGCGGCTACACCTTC. The full variable domain, in which reference TRBV5-1 and TRBJ1-2 provide the parts outside the CDR3, is KAGVTQTPRYLIKTRGQQVTLSCSPISGHRSVSWYQQTPGQGLQFLFEYFSETQRNKGNFPGRFSGRQFSNSRSEMNVSTLELGDSALYLCASSPDGGSGYTFGSGTRLTVV.

The chain uses TRBV2 and TRBJ2-7; D call uncertain. The J call may be in error: the DNA end matches TRBJ2-5 better. The CDR3 loop spans 13 amino acids. Looked up from germline, CDR1 is SNHLY and CDR2 is FYNNEI. DNA for the CDR3: TGTGCCAGCGCGAAGGTAGAACAAGAGACCCAGTACTTC. Its protein product is CASAKVEQETQYF.

The genes are TRBV20-1 and TRBJ1-2; D gene uncertain. The germline V gene has CDR1 DFQATT and CDR2 SNEGSKA (reference sequence). The CDR3 spans 13 residues. V gave up 0 bases and J gave up 12 bases, with 17 bases separating them. CDR3 in DNA: TGCAGTGCTAGAGAATCCTCCCACCCTCAACACACCTTC. Translation gives CSARESSHPQHTF.

This clonotype turned up a few times. This sequence joins TRBV5-6 and TRBJ2-3; 7 positions agree with TRBD1. The CDR3 runs 18 residues. V trimming: 3 bases; J trimming: 6 bases; junction bases outside the gene matches: 19. Germline V gives CDR1 SGHDT, CDR2 YYEEEE. CDR3 region: CASSSTYGQDLGSDTQYF. Here the CDR3 DNA reads TGTGCCAGCAGCTCCACCTACGGACAGGACCTTGGGAGCGATACGCAGTATTTT.